Listed below are T cell receptor beta chains from one sample, sequenced in a study of brain T cells in children with intractable seizures. Profiled with immunoSEQ multiplex PCR; TCRdb holds only in-frame clones, not every one. The sample consists of 7,500 to 10,000 clones, roughly three quarters of them appearing once. The sequenced sample was resected brain tissue, obtained at surgery. These receptor sequences come from a girl aged 2 to 10 with tuberous sclerosis and intractable seizures. Both conserved end residues are part of each CDR3. Each record gives: V gene, J gene, D gene, clone size, CDR3 protein, CDR3 DNA. The D gene is left open where the match is weak. Where a row states a size, it is once, few, many or the class of an expanded clone; other rows omit it.

v_gene: TRBV6-2/TRBV6-3
j_gene: TRBJ1-1
d_gene: TRBD1
abundance: .
CDR3aa: CASSYSYRGTEAFF
CDR3nt: TGTGCCAGCAGTTACTCTTACAGGGGGACTGAAGCTTTCTTT

v_gene: TRBV5-4
j_gene: TRBJ2-3
d_gene: .
abundance: .
CDR3aa: CASSQSADTQYF
CDR3nt: TGTGCCAGCAGCCAGAGCGCAGATACGCAGTATTTT

v_gene: TRBV11-2
j_gene: TRBJ1-2
d_gene: TRBD1
abundance: .
CDR3aa: CASSFNRGQVYGYTF
CDR3nt: TGTGCCAGCAGCTTTAACAGGGGGCAGGTCTATGGCTACACCTTC

v_gene: TRBV6-5
j_gene: TRBJ1-1
d_gene: .
abundance: .
CDR3aa: CASSRWGNTEAFF
CDR3nt: TGTGCCAGCAGTAGGTGGGGGAACACTGAAGCTTTCTTT

v_gene: TRBV2
j_gene: TRBJ1-2
d_gene: .
abundance: .
CDR3aa: CASSPKGEPYGYTF
CDR3nt: TGTGCCAGCAGCCCCAAGGGGGAGCCATATGGCTACACCTTC

v_gene: TRBV7-3
j_gene: TRBJ2-3
d_gene: .
abundance: .
CDR3aa: CASSLTLQGTDTQYF
CDR3nt: TGTGCCAGCAGCTTAACATTACAGGGAACAGATACGCAGTATTTT

v_gene: TRBV27
j_gene: TRBJ1-2
d_gene: .
abundance: .
CDR3aa: CASSLSLDGFYGYTF
CDR3nt: TGTGCCAGCAGTTTATCCCTTGACGGATTCTATGGCTACACCTTC

v_gene: TRBV5-4
j_gene: TRBJ1-3
d_gene: .
abundance: .
CDR3aa: CASSLAGPGNTIYF
CDR3nt: TGTGCCAGCAGCTTGGCAGGACCTGGAAACACCATATATTTT

v_gene: TRBV7-6
j_gene: TRBJ2-2
d_gene: TRBD1
abundance: .
CDR3aa: CASSPWTGTPGELFF
CDR3nt: TGTGCCAGCAGCCCTTGGACAGGGACCCCCGGGGAGCTGTTTTTT

v_gene: TRBV21-1
j_gene: TRBJ1-5
d_gene: .
abundance: .
CDR3aa: CASSNRGYAAQHF
CDR3nt: TGTGCCAGCAGCAACAGGGGTTATGCGGCCCAGCATTTT

v_gene: TRBV5-1
j_gene: TRBJ1-4
d_gene: TRBD1
abundance: .
CDR3aa: CASSFGQGGEKLFF
CDR3nt: TGCGCCAGCAGCTTTGGACAGGGGGGTGAAAAACTGTTTTTT

v_gene: TRBV18
j_gene: TRBJ1-5
d_gene: .
abundance: once
CDR3aa: CASSPTSNQPQHF
CDR3nt: TGTGCCAGCTCACCGACTTCGAATCAGCCCCAGCATTTT

v_gene: TRBV2
j_gene: TRBJ2-2
d_gene: .
abundance: few
CDR3aa: CASSAGWENTGELFF
CDR3nt: TGTGCCAGCAGTGCCGGTTGGGAGAACACCGGGGAGCTGTTTTTT

v_gene: TRBV5-1
j_gene: TRBJ2-2
d_gene: TRBD2
abundance: once
CDR3aa: CASSLESSGGPLTGELFF
CDR3nt: TGCGCCAGCAGCTTGGAGAGTAGCGGGGGGCCATTAACCGGGGAGCTGTTTTTT

v_gene: TRBV29-1
j_gene: TRBJ1-1
d_gene: .
abundance: once
CDR3aa: CSVAGTVNTEAFF
CDR3nt: TGCAGCGTAGCAGGAACAGTGAACACTGAAGCTTTCTTT

v_gene: TRBV7-9
j_gene: TRBJ2-1
d_gene: TRBD1
abundance: few
CDR3aa: CASSSGAGTENNEQFF
CDR3nt: TGTGCCAGCAGCTCCGGGGCCGGGACAGAAAACAATGAGCAGTTCTTC

v_gene: TRBV5-6
j_gene: TRBJ2-1
d_gene: TRBD2
abundance: .
CDR3aa: CASSLSGGYNEQFF
CDR3nt: TGTGCCAGCAGCTTGAGCGGGGGGTACAATGAGCAGTTCTTC

v_gene: TRBV30
j_gene: TRBJ1-2
d_gene: TRBD1
abundance: once
CDR3aa: CAWSTRTGDPNRYTF
CDR3nt: TGTGCCTGGAGTACCCGGACAGGGGATCCTAATCGCTACACCTTC

v_gene: TRBV19
j_gene: TRBJ1-1
d_gene: .
abundance: .
CDR3aa: CASSIVQKNTEAFF
CDR3nt: TGTGCCAGTAGTATAGTTCAGAAAAACACTGAAGCTTTCTTT

v_gene: TRBV24-1
j_gene: TRBJ1-2
d_gene: .
abundance: .
CDR3aa: CATSDSDGLNYGYTF
CDR3nt: TGTGCCACCAGTGATTCGGACGGTCTCAACTATGGCTACACCTTC